This T cell receptor (beta chain) was obtained from a study of blood T cell repertoires in COVID-19. In the study overall: The samples span acute and convalescent COVID-19 from the United States, Italy and Spain.

V shed 2 bases and J 7 bases; nucleotides not matched to a gene: 9. Germline lookup yields CDR1 ENHRY and CDR2 SYGVKD. The CDR3 spans 15 residues. As originally analysed: Estimation of nucleated cell counts relied on the amplification of reference gene primers. Profiled with immunoSEQ multiplex PCR; TCRdb holds only in-frame clones, not every one. V and J calls plus clone size are reproduced from that table; the DNA served to infer D and trimming. The table includes under 200,000 clones, 60% to 85% detected once. The V call is TRBV10-3, the J call TRBJ2-7; 9 bases are shared with TRBD1. The TCR originated in a man in his sixties with acute or convalescent COVID-19. The material sequenced was peripheral blood. The CDR3 DNA sequence: TGTGCCATCAGTGAGGGGGAGACAGGGGGGCGAGAGCAGTACTTC. It specifies CAISEGETGGREQYF.